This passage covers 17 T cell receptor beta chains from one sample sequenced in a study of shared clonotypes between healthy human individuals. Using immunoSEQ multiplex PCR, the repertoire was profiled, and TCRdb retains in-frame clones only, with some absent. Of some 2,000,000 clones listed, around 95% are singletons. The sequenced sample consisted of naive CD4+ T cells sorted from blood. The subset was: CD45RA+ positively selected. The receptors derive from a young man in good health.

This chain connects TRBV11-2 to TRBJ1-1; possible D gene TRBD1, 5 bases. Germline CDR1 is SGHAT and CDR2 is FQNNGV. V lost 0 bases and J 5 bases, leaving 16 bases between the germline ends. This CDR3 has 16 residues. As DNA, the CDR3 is TGTGCCAGCAGCTTAGATCCGATGGGGGTAGGGACTGAAGCTTTCTTT. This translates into CASSLDPMGVGTEAFF.

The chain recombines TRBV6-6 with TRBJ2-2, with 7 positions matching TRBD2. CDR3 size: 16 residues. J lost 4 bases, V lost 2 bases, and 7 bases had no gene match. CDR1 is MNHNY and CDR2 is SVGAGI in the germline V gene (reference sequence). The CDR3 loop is CASSYPSGVGTGELFF. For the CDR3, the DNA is TGTGCCAGCAGTTACCCGAGCGGGGTAGGCACCGGGGAGCTGTTTTTT.

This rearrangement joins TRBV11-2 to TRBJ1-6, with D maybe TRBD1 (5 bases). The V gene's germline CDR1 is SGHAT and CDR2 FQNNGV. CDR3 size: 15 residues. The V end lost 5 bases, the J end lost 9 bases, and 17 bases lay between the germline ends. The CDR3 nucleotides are TGTGCCAGCAGCCCCCGCGCGGGGCCGCGTTCACCCCTCCACTTT. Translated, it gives CASSPRAGPRSPLHF. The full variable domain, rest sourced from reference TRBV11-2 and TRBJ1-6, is EAGVAQSPRYKIIEKRQSVAFWCNPISGHATLYWYQQILGQGPKLLIQFQNNGVVDDSQLPKDRFSAERLKGVDSTLKIQPAKLEDSAVYLCASSPRAGPRSPLHFGNGTRLTVT.

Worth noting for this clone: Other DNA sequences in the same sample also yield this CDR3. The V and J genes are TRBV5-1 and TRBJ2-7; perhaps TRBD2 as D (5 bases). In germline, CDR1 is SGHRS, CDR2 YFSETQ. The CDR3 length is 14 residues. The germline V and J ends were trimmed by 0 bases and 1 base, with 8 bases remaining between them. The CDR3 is CASSLAGNSYEQYF. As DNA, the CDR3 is TGCGCCAGCAGCTTGGCCGGGAATTCCTACGAGCAGTACTTC.

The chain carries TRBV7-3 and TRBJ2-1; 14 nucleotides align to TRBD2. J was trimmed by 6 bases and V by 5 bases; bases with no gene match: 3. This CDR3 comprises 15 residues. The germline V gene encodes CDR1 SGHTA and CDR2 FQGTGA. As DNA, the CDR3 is TGTGCCAGCAGCCCCGGGACTAGCGGGAGCAATGAGCAGTTCTTC. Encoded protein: CASSPGTSGSNEQFF.

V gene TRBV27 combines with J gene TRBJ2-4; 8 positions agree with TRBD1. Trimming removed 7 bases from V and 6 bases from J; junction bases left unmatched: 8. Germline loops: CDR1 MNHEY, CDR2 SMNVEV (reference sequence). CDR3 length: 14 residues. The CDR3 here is CASTRTGKGNIQYF. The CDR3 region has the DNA TGTGCCAGCACCCGGACAGGGAAAGGAAACATTCAGTACTTC.

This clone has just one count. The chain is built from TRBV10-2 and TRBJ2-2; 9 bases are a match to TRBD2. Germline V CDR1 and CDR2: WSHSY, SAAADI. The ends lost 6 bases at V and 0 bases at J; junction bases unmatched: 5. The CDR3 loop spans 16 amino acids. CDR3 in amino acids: CASSILAGSNTGELFF. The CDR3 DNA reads TGCGCCAGCAGCATTCTAGCGGGATCGAACACCGGGGAGCTGTTTTTT.

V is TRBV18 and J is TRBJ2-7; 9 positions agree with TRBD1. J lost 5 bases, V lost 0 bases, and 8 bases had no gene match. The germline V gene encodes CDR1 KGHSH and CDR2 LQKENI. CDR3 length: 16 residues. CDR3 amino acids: CASSPPTGTGNNEQYF. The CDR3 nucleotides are TGTGCCAGCTCACCACCTACCGGGACAGGGAACAACGAGCAGTACTTC.

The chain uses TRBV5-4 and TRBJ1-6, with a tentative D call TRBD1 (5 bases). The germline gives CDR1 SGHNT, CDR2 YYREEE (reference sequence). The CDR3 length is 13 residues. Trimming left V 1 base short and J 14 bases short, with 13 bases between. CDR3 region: CASSLPGGASLHF. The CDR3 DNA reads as TGTGCCAGCAGCTTGCCTGGGGGAGCGTCCCTCCACTTT.

The CDR3 loop reads CASSTGTGKFGKEKLFF. The CDR3 DNA reads TGTGCCAGCAGCACCGGGACAGGCAAGTTCGGGAAGGAAAAACTGTTTTTT. V gene TRBV5-6 combines with J gene TRBJ1-4; 8 nucleotides align to TRBD1. Germline V gene sequence: CDR1 SGHDT, CDR2 YYEEEE. V shed 4 bases, J shed 8 bases, and the junction held 16 bases outside the gene matches. CDR3 size: 17 residues.

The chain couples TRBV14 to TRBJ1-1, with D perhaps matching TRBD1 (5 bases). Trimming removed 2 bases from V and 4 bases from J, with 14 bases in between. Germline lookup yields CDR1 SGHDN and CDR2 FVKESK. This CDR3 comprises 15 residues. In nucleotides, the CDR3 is TGTGCCAGCAGCCAATCAGGCGTGGGGGGCACTGAAGCTTTCTTT. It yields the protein CASSQSGVGGTEAFF.

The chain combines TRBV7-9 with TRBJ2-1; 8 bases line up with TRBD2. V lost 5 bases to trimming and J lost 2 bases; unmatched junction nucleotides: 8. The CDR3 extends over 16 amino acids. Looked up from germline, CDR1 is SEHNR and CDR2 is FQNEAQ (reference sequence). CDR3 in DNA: TGTGCCAGCAGCGCTCGGACTAGCTCTGCCTACAATGAGCAGTTCTTC. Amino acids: CASSARTSSAYNEQFF.

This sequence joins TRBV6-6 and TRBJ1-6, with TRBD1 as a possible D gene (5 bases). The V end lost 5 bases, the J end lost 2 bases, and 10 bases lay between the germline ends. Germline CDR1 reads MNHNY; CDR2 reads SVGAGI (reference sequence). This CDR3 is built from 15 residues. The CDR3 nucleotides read TGTGCCAGCAGTGCCAGGGAAACCTATAATTCACCCCTCCACTTT. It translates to CASSARETYNSPLHF.

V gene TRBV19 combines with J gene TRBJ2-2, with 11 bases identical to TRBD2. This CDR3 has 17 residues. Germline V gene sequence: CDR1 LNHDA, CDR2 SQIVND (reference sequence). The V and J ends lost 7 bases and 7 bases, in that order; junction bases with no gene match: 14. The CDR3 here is CASTPSSSGGWIGELFF. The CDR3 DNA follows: TGTGCCAGTACCCCCAGCTCTAGCGGGGGGTGGATCGGGGAGCTGTTTTTT.

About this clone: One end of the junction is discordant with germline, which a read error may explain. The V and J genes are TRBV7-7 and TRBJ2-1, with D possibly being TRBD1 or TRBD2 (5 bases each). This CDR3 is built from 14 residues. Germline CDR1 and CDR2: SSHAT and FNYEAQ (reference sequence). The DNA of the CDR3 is TGTGCTAGCAGCTTAGCGTCAGGGTCCTATGAGCAGTTCTTC. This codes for CASSLASGSYEQFF. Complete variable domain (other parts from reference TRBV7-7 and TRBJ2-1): GAGVSQSPRYKVTKRGQDVTLRCDPISSHATLYWYQQALGQGPEFLTYFNYEAQPDKSGLPSDRFSAERPEGSISTLTIQRTEQRDSAMYRCASSLASGSYEQFFGPGTRLTVL.

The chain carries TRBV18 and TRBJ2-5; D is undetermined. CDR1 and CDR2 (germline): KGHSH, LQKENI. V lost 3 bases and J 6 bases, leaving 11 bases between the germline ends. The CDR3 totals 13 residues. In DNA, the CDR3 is TGTGCCAGCTCACCTACACTAATCCAGACCCAGTACTTC. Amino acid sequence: CASSPTLIQTQYF.

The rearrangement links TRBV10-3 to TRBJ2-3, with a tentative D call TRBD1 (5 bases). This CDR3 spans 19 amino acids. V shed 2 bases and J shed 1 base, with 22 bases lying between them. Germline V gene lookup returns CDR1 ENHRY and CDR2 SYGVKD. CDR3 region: CAISEVLIRMGQGTDTQYF. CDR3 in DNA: TGTGCCATCAGTGAGGTGCTAATTAGGATGGGGCAAGGCACAGATACGCAGTATTTT.